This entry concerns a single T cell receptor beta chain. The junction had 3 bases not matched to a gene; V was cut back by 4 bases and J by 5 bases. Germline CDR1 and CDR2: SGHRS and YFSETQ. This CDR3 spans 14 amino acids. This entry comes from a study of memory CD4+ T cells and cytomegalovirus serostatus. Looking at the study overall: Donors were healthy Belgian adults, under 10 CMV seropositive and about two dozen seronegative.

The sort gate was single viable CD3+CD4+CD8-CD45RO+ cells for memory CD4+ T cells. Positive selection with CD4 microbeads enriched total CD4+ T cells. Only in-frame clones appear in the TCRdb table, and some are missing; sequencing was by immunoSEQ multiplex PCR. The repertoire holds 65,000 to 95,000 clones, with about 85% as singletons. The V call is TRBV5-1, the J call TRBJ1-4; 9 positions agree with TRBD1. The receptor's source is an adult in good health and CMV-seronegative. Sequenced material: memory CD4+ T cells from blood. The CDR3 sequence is CASSEGQGNEKLFF. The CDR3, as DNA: TGCGCCAGCAGCGAGGGACAGGGAAATGAAAAACTGTTTTTT.